This TCR beta chain was observed in a study of cytomegalovirus exposure and HLA in healthy donors. Study information: A subsequent analysis reported that the roughly 120 validation repertoires were produced on the same platform that had also been used for the 600 to 800 first-cohort repertoires.

In regard to this clone: As yet, its antigen is unknown.

General study results and limits: Some TCR beta chains (around 180 of them) were listed as cytomegalovirus-associated. Most observed TCR sequences were rare, whereas some public TCRs were detected in many donors.

Only in-frame clones appear in the TCRdb table, and some are missing; sequencing was by immunoSEQ multiplex PCR. The sample lists roughly 200,000 clones, 80% to 85% seen once, with around 1.2% in the top ten. This TCR derives from a woman aged 25 to 45 in good health and CMV-seronegative. What was sequenced was PBMCs.

The CDR3 DNA sequence: TGTGCCATCAGGAACCCGGGACAGGCCGAGCGGGAGCAGTACTTC. This sequence encodes CAIRNPGQAEREQYF. This sequence joins TRBV10-3 and TRBJ2-7, with 8 bases fitting TRBD1. The CDR3 spans 15 residues. Trimming removed 6 bases from V and 7 bases from J; junction bases left unmatched: 14. Germline CDR1 and CDR2: ENHRY and SYGVKD.